The 4 T cell receptor beta chains below come from one sample, sequenced in a study of CD4 T cells in relation to SARS-CoV-2 and coronaviruses. Sequenced by immunoSEQ multiplex PCR; TCRdb stores in-frame clones only, minus some. Here the sample spans more than 20,000 clones, roughly 80% being singletons. Before the COVID-19 pandemic, during about 2010-2018, CD4+ T cells were taken from unexposed donors. The cells were cultured for around ten days before CD4+ T cells were isolated. These receptors have no known antigen. Material: CD4+ T cells from PBMCs, cultured in vitro. These TCRs come from a human donor in good health.

This clone was seen more than once but under ten times. The V gene is TRBV5-1, the J gene TRBJ2-1; TRBD1 matches 9 bases. This CDR3 has 15 amino acids. The V gene end was trimmed by 0 bases and the J gene end by 8 bases; junction bases not matched to a gene: 6. CDR1 is SGHRS and CDR2 is YFSETQ in the germline V gene. In DNA, the CDR3 is TGCGCCAGCAGCTTGGGGGGGACAGGGTTGGATGAGCAGTTCTTC. Protein sequence: CASSLGGTGLDEQFF.

V usage is TRBV28 and J usage is TRBJ1-5; tentatively, D is TRBD1 (6 bases). This CDR3 has 12 amino acids. Trimming cost V 11 bases and J 3 bases, with 11 bases left between them. Germline CDR1 reads MDHEN; CDR2 reads SYDVKM. CDR3 protein: CAYGGFNQPQHF. In DNA form, the CDR3 reads TGTGCCTATGGGGGCTTCAATCAGCCCCAGCATTTT. Full variable domain (missing parts from reference TRBV28 and TRBJ1-5): DVKVTQSSRYLVKRTGEKVFLECVQDMDHENMFWYRQDPGLGLRLIYFSYDVKMKEKGDIPEGYSVSREKKERFSLILESASTNQTSMYLCAYGGFNQPQHFGDGTRLSIL.

The rearrangement joins TRBV15 to TRBJ1-5; unclear D gene. From germline, CDR1 is LNHNV and CDR2 YYDKDF (reference sequence). The CDR3 has 14 residues. Trimming pared 5 bases from V and 3 bases from J, leaving 11 bases between. CDR3 amino acids: CATSSRSDNQPQHF. CDR3 DNA sequence: TGTGCCACCAGCTCCCGGTCCGACAATCAGCCCCAGCATTTT.

The gene calls are TRBV5-1 and TRBJ2-3, with D possibly being TRBD2 (7 bases). The germline V and J ends were trimmed by 4 bases and 3 bases, with 18 bases remaining between them. There are 16 residues in the CDR3. Germline V gene sequence: CDR1 SGHRS, CDR2 YFSETQ. The CDR3 spells CASSRAGEGGTDTQYF. CDR3 bases: TGCGCCAGCAGCAGGGCGGGAGAAGGGGGGACAGATACGCAGTATTTT. Based on the CDR3 plus reference TRBV5-1 and TRBJ2-3, the full variable domain is KAGVTQTPRYLIKTRGQQVTLSCSPISGHRSVSWYQQTPGQGLQFLFEYFSETQRNKGNFPGRFSGRQFSNSRSEMNVSTLELGDSALYLCASSRAGEGGTDTQYFGPGTRLTVL.